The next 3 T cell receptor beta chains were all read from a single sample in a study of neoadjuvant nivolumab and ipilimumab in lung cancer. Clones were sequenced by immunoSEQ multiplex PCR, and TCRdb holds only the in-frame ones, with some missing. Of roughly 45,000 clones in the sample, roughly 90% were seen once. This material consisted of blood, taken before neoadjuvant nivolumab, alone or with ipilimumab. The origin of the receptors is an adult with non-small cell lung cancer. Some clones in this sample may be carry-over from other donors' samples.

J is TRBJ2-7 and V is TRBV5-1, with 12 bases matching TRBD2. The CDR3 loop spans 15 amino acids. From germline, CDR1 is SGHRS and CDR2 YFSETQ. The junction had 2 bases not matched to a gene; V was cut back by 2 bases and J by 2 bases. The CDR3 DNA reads TGCGCCAGCAGCTTTCTAGCGGGAGGGACCTACGAGCAGTACTTC. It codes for CASSFLAGGTYEQYF.

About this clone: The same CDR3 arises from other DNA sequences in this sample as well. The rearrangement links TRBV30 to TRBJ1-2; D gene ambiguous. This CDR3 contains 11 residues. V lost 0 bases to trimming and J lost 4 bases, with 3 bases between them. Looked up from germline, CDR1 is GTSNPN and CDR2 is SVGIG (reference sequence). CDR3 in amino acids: CAWSVGYGYTF. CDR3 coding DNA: TGTGCCTGGAGTGTAGGCTATGGCTACACCTTC.

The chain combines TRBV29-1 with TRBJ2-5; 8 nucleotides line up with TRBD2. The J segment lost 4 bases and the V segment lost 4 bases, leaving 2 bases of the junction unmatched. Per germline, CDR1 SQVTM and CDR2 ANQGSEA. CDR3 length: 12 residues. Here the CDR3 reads CSVGLAGETQYF. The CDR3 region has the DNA TGCAGCGTTGGGCTAGCGGGAGAGACCCAGTACTTC. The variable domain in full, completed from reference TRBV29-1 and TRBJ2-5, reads SAVISQKPSRDICQRGTSLTIQCQVDSQVTMMFWYRQQPGQSLTLIATANQGSEATYESGFVIDKFPISRPNLTFSTLTVSNMSPEDSSIYLCSVGLAGETQYFGPGTRLLVL.